The rows below give T cell receptor beta chains drawn from one sample of a study of blood T cell repertoires in COVID-19. The protocol was immunoSEQ multiplex PCR, while the TCRdb copy is restricted to in-frame clones and leaves out a portion. The sample comprises about 45,000 clones, 75% to 90% of which are singletons, and 9.6% rests with the top ten. Sequenced: peripheral blood. The receptors originated from a woman over 75 with active COVID-19. The CDR3 runs from the conserved cysteine through the conserved F or W.

>TRBV6-5|TRBJ2-7
CASSYSPAYEQYF
>TRBV29-1|TRBJ1-1
CSARVGAVNTEAFF
>TRBV4-3|TRBJ1-2
CASSQRGRGPLYGYTF
>TRBV28|TRBJ1-5
CASSLATGWRPQHF
>TRBV30|TRBJ2-7
CAWSVGGQSYEQYF
>TRBV27|TRBJ2-7
CASSFLGRDRVHEQYF
>TRBV5-4|TRBJ2-3
CASSWTGSTDTQYF
>TRBV30|TRBJ1-2
CAWSVRLGRDLGVYGYTF
>TRBV2|TRBJ2-3
CASTTIHRENTQYF
>TRBV12-3/TRBV12-4|TRBJ1-6
CASRGQYNSPLHF
>TRBV7-8|TRBJ1-3
CASSSITGGSGNTIYF
>TRBV27|TRBJ2-2
CASNQGLNTGELFF
>TRBV6-2/TRBV6-3|TRBJ2-1
CASSSPLAGASPEQFF
>TRBV7-6|TRBJ1-1
CASMEGANTEAFF
>TRBV4-1|TRBJ2-2
CASIRGNPITGELFF
>TRBV15|TRBJ1-4
CATSRGGRDSLRWREKLFF
>TRBV19|TRBJ1-1
CASNMNTEAFF
>TRBV6-5|TRBJ1-5
CASSTGLNQPQHF
>TRBV11-2|TRBJ2-5
CASTQRLSGGRRETQYF
>TRBV24-1|TRBJ2-2
CATSGSFGPRLNTGELFF
>TRBV4-1|TRBJ2-3
CASSQEWRGGTGDTQYF
>TRBV24-1|TRBJ1-2
CATSDLGDRGGYTF
>TRBV7-9|TRBJ1-1
CASSQDDRREAFF
>TRBV6-5|TRBJ2-1
CASSLAGDTTNEQFF
>TRBV11-3|TRBJ2-1
CASSSASLSGSSYNEQFF
>TRBV11-2|TRBJ2-1
CASSSRTGDAEFF
>TRBV18|TRBJ1-2
CASSRAGQSYGYTF
>TRBV4-3|TRBJ1-1
CASSHVSTGDTEAFF
>TRBV7-9|TRBJ1-3
CASSDRPSSGNTIYF
>TRBV20-1|TRBJ2-3
CSASNRGTDTDTQYF
>TRBV18|TRBJ1-2
CASSDRRDPNYGYTF
>TRBV6-5|TRBJ1-1
CASSYSGVSGTEAFF
>TRBV7-2|TRBJ2-5
CASSSSRQPQETQYF
>TRBV7-2|TRBJ2-2
CASSLTAGIWTGELFF
>TRBV3-1/TRBV3-2|TRBJ2-7
CASSHVTGYEQYF
>TRBV20-1|TRBJ2-7
CSGQSDYEQYF
>TRBV2|TRBJ2-7
CASSARESAYEQYF
>TRBV19|TRBJ2-2
CASKTSGGVNTGELFF
>TRBV7-9|TRBJ2-7
CASSLGGGRVSYEQYF
>TRBV12-3/TRBV12-4|TRBJ2-1
CATSGGPNEQFF
>TRBV4-2|TRBJ2-5
CASSQGTRGETQYF
>TRBV10-3|TRBJ1-5
CAISESLGGQPQHF
>TRBV7-7|TRBJ2-7
CASSLGRGYEQYF
>TRBV30|TRBJ2-2
CAWSATRGTGELFF
>TRBV6-5|TRBJ1-4
CASSYSGDEKLFF
>TRBV19|TRBJ2-5
CASRGGVEAYF
>TRBV3-1/TRBV3-2|TRBJ1-1
CASSQVQQGTEAFF
>TRBV9|TRBJ1-6
CASSVAPGQHNSPLHF
>TRBV5-1|TRBJ2-7
CASSFTGDNEQYF
>TRBV2|TRBJ2-5
CASSELKETQYF